This T cell receptor beta chain was identified in a study of shared clonotypes between healthy human individuals. Overall study findings and caveats: Read depth was anticipated to influence clonotype sharing among donors.

Germline loops: CDR1 LNHDA, CDR2 SQIVND (reference sequence). The CDR3 loop spans 18 amino acids. Germline trimming cut 3 bases from V and 6 bases from J; bases unmatched to any gene: 17. As defined, naive CD8 cells were CD45RO-negative and positively selected for CCR7, with terminally differentiated effector memory CD45RA+ cells excluded. Comments on this clone: The target antigen is unknown.

Several immunoSEQ plates received, in even portions, the genomic DNA of each subset. The table came from immunoSEQ multiplex PCR; TCRdb's copy has only in-frame clones and leaves some out. The sample includes about 2,100,000 clones, around 93% of them seen just once. This sequence was found in a man aged 18 to 35 in good health. Some clones in this sample may be carry-over from other donors' samples. The source material was naive CD8+ T cells from PBMCs. V and J are TRBV19 and TRBJ2-1; 7 bases line up with TRBD2. Here the CDR3 DNA reads TGTGCCAGTAGTATCATGGGAGGGCCTTTGTACGTGGGCAATGAGCAGTTCTTC. It encodes CASSIMGGPLYVGNEQFF.